The source of this T cell receptor beta chain is a study of CD8+ T cells in alopecia areata. Turning to this clone: The antigen is unknown.

Findings and limits, study-wide: Sequenced scalp T cells also include alphabeta T cells resident in normal skin.

Extraction and reverse transcription of RNA yielded cDNA as the sequencing template. TCRdb's copy holds only in-frame clones and misses some; the assay was immunoSEQ multiplex PCR. The sample shows a few hundred thousand clones, 56% of them seen only once. The CDR3 totals 16 residues. Germline loops: CDR1 SEHNR, CDR2 FQNEAQ (reference sequence). Trimming left V 5 bases short and J 1 base short, with 16 bases between. The clonotype was recovered from a human donor in good health. The chain couples TRBV7-9 to TRBJ2-3; a possible D gene is TRBD1 (6 bases). Sequencing was performed on CD8+ T cells sorted from blood. The CDR3 loop reads CASSLVAQGRTDTQYF. CDR3 bases: TGTGCCAGCAGCCTTGTGGCACAGGGCCGCACAGATACGCAGTATTTT.